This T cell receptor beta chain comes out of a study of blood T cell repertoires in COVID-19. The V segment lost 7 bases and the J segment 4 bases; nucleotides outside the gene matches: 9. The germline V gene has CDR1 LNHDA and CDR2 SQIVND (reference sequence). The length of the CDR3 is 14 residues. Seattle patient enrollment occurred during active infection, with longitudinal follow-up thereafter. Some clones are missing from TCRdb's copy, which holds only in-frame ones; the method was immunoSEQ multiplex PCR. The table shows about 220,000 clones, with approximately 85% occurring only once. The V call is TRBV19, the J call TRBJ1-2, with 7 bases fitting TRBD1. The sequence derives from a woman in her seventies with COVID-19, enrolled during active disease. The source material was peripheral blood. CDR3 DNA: TGTGCCAGTATCAACCGCCCAGGGGGCTATGGCTACACCTTC. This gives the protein CASINRPGGYGYTF.